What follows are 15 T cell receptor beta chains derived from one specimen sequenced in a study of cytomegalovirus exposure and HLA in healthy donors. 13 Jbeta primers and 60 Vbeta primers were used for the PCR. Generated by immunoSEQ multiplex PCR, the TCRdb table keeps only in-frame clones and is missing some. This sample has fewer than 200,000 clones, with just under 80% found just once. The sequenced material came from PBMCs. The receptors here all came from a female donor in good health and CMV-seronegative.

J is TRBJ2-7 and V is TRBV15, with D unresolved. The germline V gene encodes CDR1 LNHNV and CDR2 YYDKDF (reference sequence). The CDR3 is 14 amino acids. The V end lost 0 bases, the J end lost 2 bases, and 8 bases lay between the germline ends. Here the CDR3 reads CATSRDRFTYEQYF. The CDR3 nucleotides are TGTGCCACCAGCAGAGACCGGTTTACCTACGAGCAGTACTTC.

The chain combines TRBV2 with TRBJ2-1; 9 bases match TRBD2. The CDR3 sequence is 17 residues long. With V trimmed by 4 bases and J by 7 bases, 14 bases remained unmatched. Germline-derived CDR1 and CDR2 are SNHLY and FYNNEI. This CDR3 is CASSAGTSPNAENEQFF. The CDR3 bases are TGTGCCAGCAGTGCCGGGACTAGCCCAAACGCCGAGAATGAGCAGTTCTTC. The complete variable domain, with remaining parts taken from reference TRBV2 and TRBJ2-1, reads EPEVTQTPSHQVTQMGQEVILRCVPISNHLYFYWYRQILGQKVEFLVSFYNNEISEKSEIFDDQFSVERPDGSNFTLKIRSTKLEDSAMYFCASSAGTSPNAENEQFFGPGTRLTVL.

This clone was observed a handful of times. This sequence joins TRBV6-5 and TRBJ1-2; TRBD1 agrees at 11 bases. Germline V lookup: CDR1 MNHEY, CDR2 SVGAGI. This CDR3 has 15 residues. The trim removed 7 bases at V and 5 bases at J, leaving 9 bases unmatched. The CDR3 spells CASIPGTGGGYGYTF. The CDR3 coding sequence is TGTGCCAGCATTCCCGGGACAGGGGGTGGGTATGGCTACACCTTC.

The CDR3, as DNA: TGTGCCAGCAGCTTAGCAACCGGGGGGCCCTCCTATGACACAGATACGCAGTATTTT. It translates to CASSLATGGPSYDTDTQYF. The rearrangement joins TRBV11-3 to TRBJ2-3, with D perhaps matching TRBD2 (7 bases). The CDR3 consists of 19 residues. The germline gives CDR1 SGHNT, CDR2 YENEEA. Trimming left V 1 base short and J 2 bases short, with 22 bases between.

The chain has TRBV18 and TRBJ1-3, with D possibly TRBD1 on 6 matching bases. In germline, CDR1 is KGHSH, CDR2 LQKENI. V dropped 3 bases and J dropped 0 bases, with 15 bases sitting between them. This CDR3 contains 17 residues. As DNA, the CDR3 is TGTGCCAGCTCACCTCAGGGGAGAGTGGGCTCTGGAAACACCATATATTTT. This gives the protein CASSPQGRVGSGNTIYF.

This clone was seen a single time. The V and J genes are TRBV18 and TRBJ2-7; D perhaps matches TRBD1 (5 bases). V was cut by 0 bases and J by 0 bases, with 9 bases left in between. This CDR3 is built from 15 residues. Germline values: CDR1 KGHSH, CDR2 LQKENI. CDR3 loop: CASSPPEDSSYEQYF. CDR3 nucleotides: TGTGCCAGCTCACCACCGGAAGACAGCTCCTACGAGCAGTACTTC.

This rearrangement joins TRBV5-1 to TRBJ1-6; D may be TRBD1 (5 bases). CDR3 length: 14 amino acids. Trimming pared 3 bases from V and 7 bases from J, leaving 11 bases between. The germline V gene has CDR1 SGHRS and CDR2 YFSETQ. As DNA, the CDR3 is TGCGCCAGCAGCTCCGCAGGGCGGAATTCACCCCTCCACTTT. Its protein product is CASSSAGRNSPLHF. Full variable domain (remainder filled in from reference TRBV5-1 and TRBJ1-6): KAGVTQTPRYLIKTRGQQVTLSCSPISGHRSVSWYQQTPGQGLQFLFEYFSETQRNKGNFPGRFSGRQFSNSRSEMNVSTLELGDSALYLCASSSAGRNSPLHFGNGTRLTVT.

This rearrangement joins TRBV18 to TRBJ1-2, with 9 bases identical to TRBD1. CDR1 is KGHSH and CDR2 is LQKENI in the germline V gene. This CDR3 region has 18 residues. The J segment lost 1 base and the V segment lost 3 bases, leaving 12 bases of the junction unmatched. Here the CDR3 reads CASSPSPPQGANNYGYTF. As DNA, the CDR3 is TGTGCCAGCTCACCCTCCCCCCCACAGGGGGCGAATAACTATGGCTACACCTTC. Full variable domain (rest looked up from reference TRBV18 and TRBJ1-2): NAGVMQNPRHLVRRRGQEARLRCSPMKGHSHVYWYRQLPEEGLKFMVYLQKENIIDESGMPKERFSAEFPKEGPSILRIQQVVRGDSAAYFCASSPSPPQGANNYGYTFGSGTRLTVV.

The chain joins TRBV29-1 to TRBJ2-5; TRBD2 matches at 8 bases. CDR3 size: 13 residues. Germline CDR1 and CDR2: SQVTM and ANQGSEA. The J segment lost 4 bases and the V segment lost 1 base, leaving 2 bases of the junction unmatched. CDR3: CSVEVLAGETQYF. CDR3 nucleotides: TGCAGCGTTGAAGTTCTAGCGGGAGAGACCCAGTACTTC.

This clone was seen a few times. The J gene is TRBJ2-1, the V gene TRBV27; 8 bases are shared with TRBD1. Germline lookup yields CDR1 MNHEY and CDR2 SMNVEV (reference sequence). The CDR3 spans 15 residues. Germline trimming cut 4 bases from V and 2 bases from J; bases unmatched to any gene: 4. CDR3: CASSSDRGPYNEQFF. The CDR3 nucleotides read TGTGCCAGCAGTTCCGACAGGGGACCCTACAATGAGCAGTTCTTC.

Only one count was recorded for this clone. CDR3: CASSPNRGHDNEQFF. CDR3 bases: TGCGCCAGCAGCCCTAACAGGGGGCACGACAATGAGCAGTTCTTC. The chain carries TRBV5-1 and TRBJ2-1, with 9 nucleotides matching TRBD1. The CDR3 loop spans 15 amino acids. With 4 bases clipped from V and 5 bases from J, the junction kept 7 bases outside the gene matches. Germline CDR1 SGHRS, CDR2 YFSETQ.

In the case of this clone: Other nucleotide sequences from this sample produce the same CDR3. The CDR3 nucleotides read TGTGCTAGTGGTCCGGGACAGGGACACCAGCCCCAGCATTTT. Its translation is CASGPGQGHQPQHF. This chain connects TRBV12-5 to TRBJ1-5; 9 bases fit TRBD1. CDR3 length equals 14 residues. In germline, CDR1 is LGHNT, CDR2 FRNRAP. V lost 5 bases and J lost 7; bases outside the gene matches: 6.

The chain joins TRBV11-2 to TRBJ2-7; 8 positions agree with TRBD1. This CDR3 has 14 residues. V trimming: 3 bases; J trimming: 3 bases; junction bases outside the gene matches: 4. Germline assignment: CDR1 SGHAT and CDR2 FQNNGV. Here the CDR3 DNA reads TGTGCCAGCAGCTTCGGGACAGGTAACTACGAGCAGTACTTC. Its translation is CASSFGTGNYEQYF.

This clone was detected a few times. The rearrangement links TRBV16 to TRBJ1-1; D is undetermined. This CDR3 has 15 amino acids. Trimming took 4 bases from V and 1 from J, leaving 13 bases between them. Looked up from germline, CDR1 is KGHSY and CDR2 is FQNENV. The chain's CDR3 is CASSRERGGNTEAFF. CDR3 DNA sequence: TGTGCCAGCAGCCGGGAAAGAGGAGGGAACACTGAAGCTTTCTTT.

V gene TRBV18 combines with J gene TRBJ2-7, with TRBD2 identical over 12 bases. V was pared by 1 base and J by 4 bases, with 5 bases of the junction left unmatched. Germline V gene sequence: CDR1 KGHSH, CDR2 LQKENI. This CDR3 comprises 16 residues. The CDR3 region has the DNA TGTGCCAGCTCACCACGTGAGACTAGCGGGGGATACGAGCAGTACTTC. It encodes CASSPRETSGGYEQYF.